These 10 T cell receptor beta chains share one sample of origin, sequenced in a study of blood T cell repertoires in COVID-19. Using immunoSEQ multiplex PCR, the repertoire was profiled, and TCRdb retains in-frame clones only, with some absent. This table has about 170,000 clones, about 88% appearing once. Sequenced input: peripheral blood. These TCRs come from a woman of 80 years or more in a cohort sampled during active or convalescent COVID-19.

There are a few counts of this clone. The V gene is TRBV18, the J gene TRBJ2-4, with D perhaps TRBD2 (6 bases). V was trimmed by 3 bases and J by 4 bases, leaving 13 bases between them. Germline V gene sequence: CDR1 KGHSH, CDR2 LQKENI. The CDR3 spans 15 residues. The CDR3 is CASSPPGGPKNIQYF. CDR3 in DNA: TGTGCCAGCTCACCCCCCGGGGGACCGAAAAACATTCAGTACTTC.

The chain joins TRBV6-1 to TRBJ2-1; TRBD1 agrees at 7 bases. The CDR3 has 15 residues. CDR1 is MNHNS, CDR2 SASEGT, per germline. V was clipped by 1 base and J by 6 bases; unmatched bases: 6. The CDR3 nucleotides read TGTGCCAGCAGTGAAGAACCCACAGGGGTCAATGAGCAGTTCTTC. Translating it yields CASSEEPTGVNEQFF.

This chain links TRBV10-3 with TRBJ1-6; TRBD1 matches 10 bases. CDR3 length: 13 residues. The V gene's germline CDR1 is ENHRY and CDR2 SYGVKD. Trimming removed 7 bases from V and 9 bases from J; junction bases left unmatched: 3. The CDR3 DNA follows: TGTGCCATCACCTGGGACAGGGGTTCACCCCTCCACTTT. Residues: CAITWDRGSPLHF.

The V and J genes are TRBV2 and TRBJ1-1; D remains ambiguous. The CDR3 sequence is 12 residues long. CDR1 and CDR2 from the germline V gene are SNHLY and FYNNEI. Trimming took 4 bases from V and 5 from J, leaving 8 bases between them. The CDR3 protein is CASSVAGTEAFF. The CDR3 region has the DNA TGTGCCAGCAGTGTTGCGGGGACTGAAGCTTTCTTT.

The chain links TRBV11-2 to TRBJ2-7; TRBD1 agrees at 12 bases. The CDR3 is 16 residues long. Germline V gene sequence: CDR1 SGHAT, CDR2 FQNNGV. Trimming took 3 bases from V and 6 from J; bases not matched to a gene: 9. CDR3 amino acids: CASSFPGTGGEPEQYF. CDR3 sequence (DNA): TGTGCCAGCAGCTTTCCCGGGACAGGGGGCGAGCCCGAGCAGTACTTC.

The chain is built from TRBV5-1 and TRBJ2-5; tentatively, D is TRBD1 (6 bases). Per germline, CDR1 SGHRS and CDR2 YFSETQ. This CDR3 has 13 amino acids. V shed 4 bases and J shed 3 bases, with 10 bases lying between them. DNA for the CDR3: TGCGCCAGCAGCCAAGGACAGAAAGAGACCCAGTACTTC. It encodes CASSQGQKETQYF.

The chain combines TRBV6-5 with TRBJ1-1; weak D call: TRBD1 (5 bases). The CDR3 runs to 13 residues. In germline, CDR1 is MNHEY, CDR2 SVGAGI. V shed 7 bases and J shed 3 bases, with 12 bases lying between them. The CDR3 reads CASKNHRYTEAFF. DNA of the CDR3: TGTGCCAGCAAAAACCACAGGTACACTGAAGCTTTCTTT.

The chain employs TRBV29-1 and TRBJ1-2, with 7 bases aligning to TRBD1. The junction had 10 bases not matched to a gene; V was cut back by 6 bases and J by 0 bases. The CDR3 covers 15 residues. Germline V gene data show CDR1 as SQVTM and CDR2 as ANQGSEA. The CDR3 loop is CSVLGTVGANYGYTF. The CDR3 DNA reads TGCAGCGTCCTCGGGACAGTCGGAGCTAACTATGGCTACACCTTC.

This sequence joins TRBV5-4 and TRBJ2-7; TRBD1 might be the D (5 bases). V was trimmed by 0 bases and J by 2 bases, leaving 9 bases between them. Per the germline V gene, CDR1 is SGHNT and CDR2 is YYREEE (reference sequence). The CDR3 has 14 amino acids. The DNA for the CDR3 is TGTGCCAGCAGCTTGGTAGGGGAACCCTACGAGCAGTACTTC. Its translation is CASSLVGEPYEQYF.

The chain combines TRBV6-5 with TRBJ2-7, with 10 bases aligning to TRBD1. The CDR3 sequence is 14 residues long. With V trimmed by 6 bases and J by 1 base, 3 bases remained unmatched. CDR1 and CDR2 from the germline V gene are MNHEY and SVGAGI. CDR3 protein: CASSRTGGSYEQYV. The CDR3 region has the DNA TGTGCCAGCAGCCGGACAGGGGGATCCTACGAGCAGTACGTC.